This TCR beta chain was observed in a study of T cell clonality in common variable immunodeficiency. Overall study results and limits: Fewer TCRbeta clones were shared among CVID subjects than controls. Reportedly, TCR beta sequences from common variable immunodeficiency showed fewer deletions and N-nucleotide insertions. Repertoire-complication correlations in CVID were limited by patient heterogeneity.

Produced via immunoSEQ multiplex PCR; TCRdb's table is partial and in-frame only. The profile covers tens of thousands of clones, none occurring a single time. This clone was detected a few times. Its cognate antigen is unknown. The CDR3 end lies 3 residues beyond the end of the read and is filled in from the germline J gene. Per the germline V gene, CDR1 is SGHAT and CDR2 is FQDESV (reference sequence). The CDR3 covers 15 residues. The V segment lost 0 bases and the J segment 6 bases; nucleotides outside the gene matches: 4. The sequencing sample was made of peripheral blood mononuclear cells. The receptor was derived from a human donor with common variable immunodeficiency. V usage is TRBV11-1 and J usage is TRBJ2-7; 11 bases are shared with TRBD2. The CDR3 spells CASSLASGGAGEQYF. The CDR3 bases that were read are TGTGCCAGCAGCTTAGCTAGCGGGGGGGCCGGCGAG.